Listed here are 2 T cell receptor beta chains from one sample, sequenced in a study of T-cell memory formation after mild COVID-19. Using its own MiXCR run on the 5' RACE reads, TCRdb lists one record per CDR3 protein. This sample carries some 350,000 distinct CDR3 sequences, roughly 13% of them seen once, and the ten largest clones take 20% to 25%. Sequenced input: PBMCs or a T cell subset sorted from them (not recorded which). Receptor source: a man between 18 and 35 years old who had mild COVID-19 (a few samples of this study predate the infection). Cell type and time point are not known.

This clonotype was counted many times. This chain links TRBV5-1 with TRBJ2-1; possible D gene TRBD1, 6 bases. Trimming cost V 1 base and J 0 bases, with 8 bases left between them. The CDR3 extends over 15 amino acids. Per the germline V gene, CDR1 is SGHRS and CDR2 is YFSETQ. The CDR3 reads CASSLLGGSYNEQFF. The DNA for the CDR3 is TGCGCCAGCAGCTTGTTAGGGGGCTCCTACAATGAGCAGTTCTTC.

The V and J genes are TRBV3-1 and TRBJ1-6; D gene unclear. The CDR3 extends over 13 amino acids. The germline V and J ends were trimmed by 1 base and 9 bases, with 7 bases remaining between them. Looked up from germline, CDR1 is LGHDT and CDR2 is YNNKEL (reference sequence). CDR3 sequence: CASSQGGSSPLHF. CDR3 bases: TGTGCCAGCAGCCAAGGGGGTAGTTCACCCCTCCACTTT.